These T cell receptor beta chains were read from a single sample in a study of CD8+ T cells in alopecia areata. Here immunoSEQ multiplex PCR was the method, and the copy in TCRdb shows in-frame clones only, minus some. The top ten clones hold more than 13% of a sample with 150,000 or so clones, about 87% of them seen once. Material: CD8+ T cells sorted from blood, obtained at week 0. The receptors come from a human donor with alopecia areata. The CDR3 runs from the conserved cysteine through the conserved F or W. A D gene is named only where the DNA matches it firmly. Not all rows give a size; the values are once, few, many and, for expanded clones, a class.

TGCGCCAGCAGCTCCGGACAGAACTACAATGAGCAGTTCTTC,CASSSGQNYNEQFF,few,TRBV5-1,TRBJ2-1,.
TGTGCCAGCATTCCCCAGGGCGCGGGGTATCAAGATACGCAGTATTTT,CASIPQGAGYQDTQYF,.,TRBV27,TRBJ2-3,.
TGTGCCTGGAGTGCCGGGGACGTATGGTACTTC,CAWSAGDVWYF,.,TRBV30,TRBJ2-7,.
TGTGCCAGCAGTATGGGCGGGGGGCTTTACAATGAGCAGTTCTTC,CASSMGGGLYNEQFF,.,TRBV6-5,TRBJ2-1,TRBD2
TGTGCCAGCAGCCCCCCTGGGGGGGACCTATATGGCTACACCTTC,CASSPPGGDLYGYTF,.,TRBV7-9,TRBJ1-2,.
TGTGCCAGTACCAGCCCCCCGAACACTGAAGCTTTCTTT,CASTSPPNTEAFF,.,TRBV19,TRBJ1-1,.
TGTGCCAGCAGCCCGGCCGGGCCGGAAAATATCTATGGCTACACCTTC,CASSPAGPENIYGYTF,.,TRBV7-6,TRBJ1-2,.
TGTGCCAGCAGCTTAGACCCTACCACAGATACGCAGTATTTT,CASSLDPTTDTQYF,.,TRBV7-8,TRBJ2-3,.
TGTGCCAGCAGCTTGACAGGCCGCACAGATACGCAGTATTTT,CASSLTGRTDTQYF,.,TRBV9,TRBJ2-3,.
TGTGTAACCCGTGGGGGGAAAGAGACCCAGTACTTC,CVTRGGKETQYF,.,TRBV7-9,TRBJ2-5,.
TGTGCCAGCAGCTTGGGACACCTCCTCTCTGGGGCCAACGTCCTGACTTTC,CASSLGHLLSGANVLTF,once,TRBV7-9,TRBJ2-6,.
TGTGCCAGCAGTCCCCCCGGGACTCCTACGGATGAGCAGTTCTTC,CASSPPGTPTDEQFF,.,TRBV7-9,TRBJ2-1,.
TGCAGCGCCGGTCTCAGGGAGACTTTCTTT,CSAGLRETFF,.,TRBV29-1,TRBJ1-1,.
TGTGCCAGCAGGCCGCTTTTCGGGACTAGCTACAATGAGCAGTTCTTC,CASRPLFGTSYNEQFF,once,TRBV6-6,TRBJ2-1,TRBD2
TGTGCCAGCAGCTTACGGGGGGCGGACGAGCAGTACTTC,CASSLRGADEQYF,.,TRBV7-9,TRBJ2-7,.
TGTGCCAGCAGCTTAAGTGTGGGGGCTGAAGCTTTCTTT,CASSLSVGAEAFF,.,TRBV11-3,TRBJ1-1,.
TGTGCCAGCAGATTTACGTTAGAATCCTACGAGCAGTACTTC,CASRFTLESYEQYF,.,TRBV6-5,TRBJ2-7,.
TGTGCCAGCAGCTTCCGAGGGAGGGGTGGCACAGATACGCAGTATTTT,CASSFRGRGGTDTQYF,few,TRBV7-9,TRBJ2-3,TRBD2
TGTGCCAGCAGCCCTGGGCGACAGGACGGGAGTGGCTACACCTTC,CASSPGRQDGSGYTF,few,TRBV11-2,TRBJ1-2,.
TGTGCCAGCAGCTGGACAGGTCAAGAGACCCAGTACTTC,CASSWTGQETQYF,.,TRBV5-6,TRBJ2-5,TRBD1
TGTGCCAGCAGCTCCCCGGGGCCAGCCTACTCCTACGAGCAGTACTTC,CASSSPGPAYSYEQYF,.,TRBV27,TRBJ2-7,.
TGCGCCAGCAGGAACACAGATACGCAGTATTTT,CASRNTDTQYF,.,TRBV5-1,TRBJ2-3,.
TGTGCCAGCAGCCTACAGGGGTTGGATGGCAATCAGCCCCAGCATTTT,CASSLQGLDGNQPQHF,.,TRBV2,TRBJ1-5,TRBD1
TGTGCCAGCAGCTTAGTTGCGGGGGCCTCCGAGCAGTACTTC,CASSLVAGASEQYF,.,TRBV7-9,TRBJ2-7,.
TGTGCCAGCAGCCCACACCAAGAGACCCAGTACTTC,CASSPHQETQYF,.,TRBV9,TRBJ2-5,.